A single sample is the source of the 23 T cell receptor beta chains below, sequenced in a study of CD8 T cells in Susac syndrome. cDNA came from roughly 0.53 to 1 ug RNA primed by random hexamers. TCRdb ran MiXCR on the immunoSEQ multiplex PCR reads and lists one entry per CDR3 protein. Counted here are 120,000 or so distinct CDR3 sequences, 94% occurring once; the ten biggest clones make up about 0.098%. The sample was CD4+ T cells from PBMCs. Receptors originate from a human donor in good health.

The rearrangement joins TRBV10-3 to TRBJ2-5, with unresolved D. Germline CDR1 and CDR2: ENHRY and SYGVKD. CDR3 size: 12 residues. Trimming stripped 10 bases from V and 3 bases from J, with 12 bases between. The CDR3 sequence: CASRAQEETQYF. Written as DNA, the CDR3 is TGTGCCAGTAGAGCCCAGGAAGAGACCCAGTACTTC.

The J gene is TRBJ2-7, the V gene TRBV10-3, with a possible D match to TRBD1 (5 bases). V dropped 10 bases and J dropped 6 bases, with 16 bases sitting between them. Germline loops: CDR1 ENHRY, CDR2 SYGVKD. This CDR3 region has 12 residues. The CDR3 here is CATVQAGSEQYF. For the CDR3, the DNA is TGTGCCACGGTACAGGCTGGAAGCGAGCAGTACTTC.

The table lists this clonotype with a count of one. The J gene is TRBJ1-5, the V gene TRBV12-3 or TRBV12-4; 10 positions agree with TRBD1. V lost 4 bases, J lost 5 bases, and 8 bases stayed unmatched. The CDR3 length is 16 residues. CDR3 bases: TGTGCCAGCAGTTCGGGGGACAGGGGCCTCGATCAGCCCCAGCATTTT. This translates into CASSSGDRGLDQPQHF.

V and J are TRBV7-9 and TRBJ1-4; D may be TRBD1 (5 bases). The CDR3 length is 15 residues. Between the trimmed V and J ends, which lost 1 base and 8 bases, there was a span of 14 bases. Germline V CDR1 and CDR2: SEHNR, FQNEAQ (reference sequence). The CDR3 coding sequence is TGTGCCAGCAGCTTAGGGGGGGGTCTTCGGGAAAAACTGTTTTTT. This gives the protein CASSLGGGLREKLFF.

The gene calls are TRBV29-1 and TRBJ2-1, with D perhaps TRBD2 (6 bases). Trimming stripped 4 bases from V and 0 bases from J, with 10 bases between. Germline V gene data show CDR1 as SQVTM and CDR2 as ANQGSEA. This CDR3 comprises 14 residues. CDR3 nucleotides: TGCAGCGTTGGGCGGGGATCCTCCTACAATGAGCAGTTCTTC. This encodes CSVGRGSSYNEQFF.

The rearrangement links TRBV28 to TRBJ2-5; D unresolved. Germline V lookup: CDR1 MDHEN, CDR2 SYDVKM. Trimming removed 5 bases at V and 1 base at J, with 8 bases between. This CDR3 region has 13 residues. The CDR3 DNA is TGTGCCAGCAGTATAATAGCCCAAGAGACCCAGTACTTC. Translation: CASSIIAQETQYF.

This chain connects TRBV9 to TRBJ2-5; D not certain. Trimming left V 4 bases short and J 2 bases short, with 15 bases between. Germline V gene lookup returns CDR1 SGDLS and CDR2 YYNGEE. The CDR3 runs 15 residues. DNA for the CDR3: TGTGCCAGCAGCCCTACCCCGCAGGATCAAGAGACCCAGTACTTC. Protein sequence: CASSPTPQDQETQYF.

The V and J genes are TRBV19 and TRBJ2-1; the D is unclear. Germline-derived CDR1 and CDR2 are LNHDA and SQIVND (reference sequence). The ends were cut back, 4 bases at V and 6 bases at J, with 13 bases in the middle. The CDR3 runs to 14 residues. Here the CDR3 DNA reads TGTGCCAGTAGTACAGAGGTTGGGCGCAATGAGCAGTTCTTC. Its protein is CASSTEVGRNEQFF.

The chain links TRBV9 to TRBJ2-2, with 8 bases identical to TRBD2. The CDR3 consists of 17 residues. The V and J ends lost 0 bases and 4 bases, in that order; junction bases with no gene match: 8. Germline-derived CDR1 and CDR2 are SGDLS and YYNGEE. The CDR3 region is CASSVASGSHGTGELFF. Here the CDR3 DNA reads TGTGCCAGCAGCGTAGCAAGCGGGAGTCATGGCACCGGGGAGCTGTTTTTT.

V gene TRBV5-1 combines with J gene TRBJ2-7; 7 nucleotides line up with TRBD2. Germline V gives CDR1 SGHRS, CDR2 YFSETQ. The CDR3 spans 15 residues. V shed 2 bases and J 1 base; nucleotides not matched to a gene: 6. CDR3 bases: TGCGCCAGCAGCTTAGAGGGAGGGCCGTCCTACGAGCAGTACTTC. The encoded protein is CASSLEGGPSYEQYF.

CDR3 DNA: TGTGCCAGTAGTGACCGGGACAGGGTGGCTGGGGCCAACGTCCTGACTTTC. Translated: CASSDRDRVAGANVLTF. The rearrangement links TRBV19 to TRBJ2-6; 9 bases agree with TRBD1. This CDR3 spans 17 amino acids. V was clipped by 5 bases and J by 2 bases; unmatched bases: 7. Germline CDR1 and CDR2: LNHDA and SQIVND (reference sequence).

The rearrangement links TRBV20-1 to TRBJ2-2; the match to TRBD1 covers 7 bases. V lost 4 bases to trimming and J lost 3 bases; unmatched junction nucleotides: 5. Looked up from germline, CDR1 is DFQATT and CDR2 is SNEGSKA (reference sequence). This CDR3 is built from 14 residues. The DNA for the CDR3 is TGCAGTGCTAACCGGGACAGTGACACCGGGGAGCTGTTTTTT. As protein: CSANRDSDTGELFF.

The chain has TRBV12-3 or TRBV12-4 and TRBJ2-1, with no clear D. The CDR3 totals 16 residues. The V end was cut by 6 bases, the J end by 1 base, with 16 bases between. In DNA form, the CDR3 reads TGTGCCAGCAGCCCCTCCGAAGGGTGGTCCTACAATGAGCAGTTCTTC. Translating gives CASSPSEGWSYNEQFF.

This chain joins TRBV29-1 and TRBJ2-1; D may be TRBD1 or TRBD2 (5 bases each). Germline loops: CDR1 SQVTM, CDR2 ANQGSEA. The V end was cut by 0 bases, the J end by 10 bases, with 10 bases between. CDR3 length: 12 amino acids. The CDR3 coding sequence is TGCAGCGTTGAAGATATCGGGGCAGAGCAGTTCTTC. It specifies CSVEDIGAEQFF.

DNA for the CDR3: TGCGCCAGCAGCCCGATGACTAGCGGGAGTACCGGGGAGCTGTTTTTT. Translating gives CASSPMTSGSTGELFF. This chain links TRBV4-3 with TRBJ2-2; 12 bases agree with TRBD2. V lost 4 bases to trimming and J lost 5 bases; unmatched junction nucleotides: 5. Germline CDR1 is LGHNA and CDR2 is YSLEER. There are 16 residues in the CDR3.

This clonotype was observed a few times. The chain joins TRBV27 to TRBJ2-7; 9 nucleotides align to TRBD2. With 6 bases clipped from V and 2 bases from J, the junction kept 2 bases outside the gene matches. The germline gives CDR1 MNHEY, CDR2 SMNVEV (reference sequence). This CDR3 spans 13 amino acids. CDR3 amino acids: CASRLAGTYEQYF. The CDR3, as DNA: TGTGCCAGCAGGCTAGCGGGGACCTACGAGCAGTACTTC.

This chain connects TRBV19 to TRBJ2-3; possibly TRBD1 or TRBD2 for D (5 bases each). The CDR3 length is 14 residues. The germline V and J ends were trimmed by 6 bases and 6 bases, with 16 bases remaining between them. From germline, CDR1 is LNHDA and CDR2 SQIVND (reference sequence). CDR3 protein: CASRRDPSVDTQYF. The CDR3 bases are TGTGCCAGTAGGAGGGACCCGAGCGTTGATACGCAGTATTTT. Filled out from reference TRBV19 and TRBJ2-3, the complete variable domain reads DGGITQSPKYLFRKEGQNVTLSCEQNLNHDAMYWYRQDPGQGLRLIYYSQIVNDFQKGDIAEGYSVSREKKESFPLTVTSAQKNPTAFYLCASRRDPSVDTQYFGPGTRLTVL.

The gene calls are TRBV5-1 and TRBJ2-1, with 14 bases fitting TRBD2. Looked up from germline, CDR1 is SGHRS and CDR2 is YFSETQ. The CDR3 totals 16 residues. Losses at the gene ends were 6 bases for V and 8 bases for J; bases not matched to a gene: 10. CDR3 in DNA: TGCGCCAGCACCTTTGGCGGGACTAGCGGGAGCGATGAGCAGTTCTTC. Its translation is CASTFGGTSGSDEQFF.

The V and J genes are TRBV3-1 and TRBJ2-1, with 13 positions matching TRBD2. The J segment lost 5 bases and the V segment lost 5 bases, leaving 18 bases of the junction unmatched. This CDR3 has 20 residues. CDR1 is LGHDT, CDR2 YNNKEL, per germline (reference sequence). CDR3 in DNA: TGTGCCAGCAGCTCTAAACCGGGACTAGCGGGGCCGTTGAGGGACAATGAGCAGTTCTTC. This translates into CASSSKPGLAGPLRDNEQFF.

This clonotype has just one count. The V call is TRBV12-3 or TRBV12-4, the J call TRBJ2-2; D is possibly TRBD1 (5 bases). V shed 5 bases and J shed 4 bases, with 11 bases lying between them. This CDR3 is built from 14 residues. This CDR3 is CASSPGSRTGELFF. The CDR3 region has the DNA TGTGCCAGCAGTCCAGGGTCGCGCACCGGGGAGCTGTTTTTT.

The J gene is TRBJ2-1, the V gene TRBV2, with TRBD2 identical over 10 bases. Trimming removed 4 bases from V and 8 bases from J; junction bases left unmatched: 5. The CDR3 runs to 14 residues. Germline V CDR1 and CDR2: SNHLY, FYNNEI. CDR3 sequence: CASSVASGSDEQFF. CDR3 coding DNA: TGTGCCAGCAGTGTGGCTAGCGGGAGCGATGAGCAGTTCTTC. Based on the CDR3 plus reference TRBV2 and TRBJ2-1, the full variable domain is EPEVTQTPSHQVTQMGQEVILRCVPISNHLYFYWYRQILGQKVEFLVSFYNNEISEKSEIFDDQFSVERPDGSNFTLKIRSTKLEDSAMYFCASSVASGSDEQFFGPGTRLTVL.

Regarding this clonotype: The junction departs from germline at one end; a sequencing error may be responsible. This chain uses TRBV9 with TRBJ1-1, with TRBD1 identical over 10 bases. Germline V gives CDR1 SGDLS, CDR2 YYNGEE. This CDR3 is built from 15 residues. CDR3 region: CASSFTGTGDTEVFF. The CDR3 region has the DNA TGTGCCAGCAGCTTCACCGGGACAGGGGACACTGAAGTTTTCTTT.

This chain uses TRBV19 with TRBJ1-1; D gene unclear. V was shortened by 2 bases and J by 0 bases, with 7 bases between the two germline ends. The germline CDR1 and CDR2 sequences are LNHDA and SQIVND (reference sequence). The CDR3 sequence is 14 residues long. This chain's CDR3 is CASSIIGLNTEAFF. Here the CDR3 DNA reads TGTGCCAGTAGTATAATTGGCCTGAACACTGAAGCTTTCTTT.